The 10 T cell receptor beta chains presented below share a single source sample, sequenced in a study of T cells in localized non-small cell lung cancer. Repertoires were generated with immunoSEQ multiplex PCR, while TCRdb's copy carries only in-frame clones and drops some. The profile shows about 74,000 clones, about 81% of them singletons. The specimen was peripheral blood, collected before any cancer treatment. The receptors here all came from a female donor older than 55 with stage I lung adenocarcinoma.

This chain uses TRBV19 with TRBJ1-5, with TRBD1 as a possible D gene (6 bases). CDR3 length equals 15 residues. Germline V gene sequence: CDR1 LNHDA, CDR2 SQIVND (reference sequence). Trimming pared 3 bases from V and 3 bases from J, leaving 12 bases between. CDR3 protein: CASSIRAGVNQPQHF. The CDR3 DNA sequence: TGTGCCAGTAGTATTCGGGCAGGGGTCAATCAGCCCCAGCATTTT.

J is TRBJ2-7 and V is TRBV6-5; TRBD1 aligns across 7 bases. The CDR3 totals 15 residues. J lost 2 bases, V lost 7 bases, and 11 bases had no gene match. Looked up from germline, CDR1 is MNHEY and CDR2 is SVGAGI. DNA for the CDR3: TGTGCCAGCACCCCTGCCAGGCAGGGGGCCTACGAGCAGTACTTC. Protein product: CASTPARQGAYEQYF.

This rearrangement joins TRBV29-1 to TRBJ2-6; D may be TRBD1 or TRBD2 (6 bases each). Germline CDR1 and CDR2: SQVTM and ANQGSEA. V was pared by 5 bases and J by 0 bases, with 11 bases between. CDR3 length: 15 amino acids. In nucleotides, the CDR3 is TGCAGCGTTTACGGGGGCGGCTCTGGGGCCAACGTCCTGACTTTC. It is translated as CSVYGGGSGANVLTF.

The chain employs TRBV19 and TRBJ2-7, with 13 bases matching TRBD2. Germline V lookup: CDR1 LNHDA, CDR2 SQIVND (reference sequence). The J segment lost 4 bases and the V segment lost 6 bases, leaving 6 bases of the junction unmatched. This CDR3 region has 15 residues. CDR3 in amino acids: CASRVGTSGTYEQYF. Here the CDR3 DNA reads TGTGCCAGTAGAGTAGGGACTAGCGGGACGTACGAGCAGTACTTC.

The chain links TRBV5-1 to TRBJ2-3; 12 positions agree with TRBD1. There are 15 residues in the CDR3. V shed 4 bases, J shed 4 bases, and the junction held 4 bases outside the gene matches. Germline V gene sequence: CDR1 SGHRS, CDR2 YFSETQ. This chain's CDR3 is CASSKGTGGSDTQYF. The CDR3 nucleotides read TGCGCCAGCAGCAAAGGGACAGGGGGCTCAGATACGCAGTATTTT.

The chain employs TRBV10-3 and TRBJ1-1; maybe TRBD1 (6 bases). V lost 7 bases and J 2 bases, leaving 11 bases between the germline ends. Germline CDR1 and CDR2: ENHRY and SYGVKD. The CDR3 totals 13 residues. The CDR3 DNA reads TGTGCCATCAAGGACAGACCTAACACTGAAGCTTTCTTT. Translated, it gives CAIKDRPNTEAFF.

J is TRBJ2-7 and V is TRBV10-3, with 7 nucleotides matching TRBD1. J lost 3 bases, V lost 6 bases, and 2 bases had no gene match. Germline values: CDR1 ENHRY, CDR2 SYGVKD. This CDR3 comprises 12 residues. The CDR3 loop reads CAISGTDYEQYF. The CDR3, as DNA: TGTGCCATCAGCGGGACAGACTACGAGCAGTACTTC.

V usage is TRBV2 and J usage is TRBJ2-5, with 7 bases matching TRBD2. Losses at the gene ends were 4 bases for V and 3 bases for J; bases not matched to a gene: 2. Germline V gene sequence: CDR1 SNHLY, CDR2 FYNNEI. This CDR3 contains 13 residues. For the CDR3, the DNA is TGTGCCAGCAGTGGTCGGGGGGAAGAGACCCAGTACTTC. Encoded protein: CASSGRGEETQYF.

V and J are TRBV5-4 and TRBJ1-1; 7 bases are a match to TRBD1. The CDR3 has 16 residues. In germline, CDR1 is SGHNT, CDR2 YYREEE (reference sequence). The V gene end was trimmed by 1 base and the J gene end by 4 bases; junction bases not matched to a gene: 10. CDR3 in DNA: TGTGCCAGCAGCTTGTGGACAGGAGGGTCTGGCACTGAAGCTTTCTTT. Translation gives CASSLWTGGSGTEAFF.

This clone ranks as medium-sized. The V call is TRBV7-9, the J call TRBJ2-7; 10 bases fit TRBD1. This CDR3 is built from 15 residues. The ends lost 2 bases at V and 2 bases at J; junction bases unmatched: 3. CDR1 is SEHNR and CDR2 is FQNEAQ in the germline V gene (reference sequence). CDR3: CASSLQGQGTYEQYF. CDR3 DNA sequence: TGTGCCAGCAGCTTACAGGGACAGGGGACCTACGAGCAGTACTTC.